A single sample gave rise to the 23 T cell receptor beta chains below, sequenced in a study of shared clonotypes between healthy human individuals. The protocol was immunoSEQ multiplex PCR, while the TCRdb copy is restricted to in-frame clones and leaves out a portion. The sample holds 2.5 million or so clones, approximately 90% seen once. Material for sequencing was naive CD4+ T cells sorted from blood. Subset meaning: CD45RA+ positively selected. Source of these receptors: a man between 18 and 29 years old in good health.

This chain's CDR3 is CASSEQPGPGEQYF. For the CDR3, the DNA is TGCGCCAGCAGTGAACAGCCTGGCCCAGGCGAGCAGTACTTC. The V and J genes are TRBV10-1 and TRBJ2-7, with no clear D. V was trimmed by 3 bases and J by 6 bases, leaving 15 bases between them. This CDR3 has 14 amino acids. Germline lookup yields CDR1 WNHNN and CDR2 SYGVQD (reference sequence).

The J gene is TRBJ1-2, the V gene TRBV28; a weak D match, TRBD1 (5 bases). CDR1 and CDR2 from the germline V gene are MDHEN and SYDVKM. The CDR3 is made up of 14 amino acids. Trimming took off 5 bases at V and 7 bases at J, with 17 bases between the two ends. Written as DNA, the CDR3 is TGTGCCAGCAGTCCCCGCGGGCAGGGAGGTGGCTACACCTTC. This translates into CASSPRGQGGGYTF.

In nucleotides, the CDR3 is TGCGCCAGCAGCCGAGACCTGGGGGGCGACTCCTACGAGCAGTACTTC. Protein: CASSRDLGGDSYEQYF. The chain carries TRBV4-3 and TRBJ2-7, with D perhaps TRBD1 or TRBD2 (6 bases each). The CDR3 is made up of 16 amino acids. The ends were cut back, 4 bases at V and 0 bases at J, with 16 bases in the middle. CDR1 LGHNA and CDR2 YSLEER come from the germline V gene.

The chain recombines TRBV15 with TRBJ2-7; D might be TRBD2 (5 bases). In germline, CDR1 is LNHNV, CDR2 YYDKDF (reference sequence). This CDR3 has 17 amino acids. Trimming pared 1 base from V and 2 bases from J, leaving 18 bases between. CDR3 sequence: CATSRGYGEGKTYEQYF. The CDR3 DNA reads TGTGCCACCAGCAGAGGCTATGGAGAGGGTAAGACCTACGAGCAGTACTTC.

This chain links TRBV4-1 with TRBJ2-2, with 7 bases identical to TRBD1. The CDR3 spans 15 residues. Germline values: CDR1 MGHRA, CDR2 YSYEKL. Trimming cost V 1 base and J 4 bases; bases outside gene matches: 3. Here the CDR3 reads CASSQADRFTGELFF. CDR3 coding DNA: TGCGCCAGCAGCCAAGCGGACAGGTTCACCGGGGAGCTGTTTTTT.

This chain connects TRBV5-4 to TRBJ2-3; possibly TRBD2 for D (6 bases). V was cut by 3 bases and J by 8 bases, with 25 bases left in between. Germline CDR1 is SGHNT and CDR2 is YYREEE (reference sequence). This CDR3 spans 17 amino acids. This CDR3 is CASSSAGSGIPPRTQYF. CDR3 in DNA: TGTGCCAGCAGCTCGGCGGGGAGTGGGATCCCGCCCCGTACGCAGTATTTT.

CDR3 nucleotide sequence: TGTGCCAGCTCACCAAATATGGGGGTTGACTATGGCTACACCTTC. It is translated as CASSPNMGVDYGYTF. The V and J genes are TRBV18 and TRBJ1-2; D might be TRBD1 (5 bases). The germline V gene encodes CDR1 KGHSH and CDR2 LQKENI. V was shortened by 2 bases and J by 3 bases, with 13 bases between the two germline ends. This CDR3 spans 15 amino acids.

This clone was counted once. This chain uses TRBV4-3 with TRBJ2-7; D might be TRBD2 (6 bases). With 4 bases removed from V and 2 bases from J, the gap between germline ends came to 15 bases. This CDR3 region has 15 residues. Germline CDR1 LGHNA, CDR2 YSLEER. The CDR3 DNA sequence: TGCGCCAGCAGCCCACAATGGGACTCAACCTACGAGCAGTACTTC. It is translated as CASSPQWDSTYEQYF.

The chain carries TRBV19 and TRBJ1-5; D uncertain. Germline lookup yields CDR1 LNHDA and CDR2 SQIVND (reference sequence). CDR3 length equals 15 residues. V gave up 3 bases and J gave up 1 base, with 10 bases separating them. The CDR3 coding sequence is TGTGCCAGTAGTATTGTGGTCCCCAGCAATCAGCCCCAGCATTTT. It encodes CASSIVVPSNQPQHF.

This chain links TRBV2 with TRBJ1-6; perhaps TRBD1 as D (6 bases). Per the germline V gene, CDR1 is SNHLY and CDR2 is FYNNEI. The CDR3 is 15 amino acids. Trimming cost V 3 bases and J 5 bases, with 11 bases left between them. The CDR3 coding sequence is TGTGCCAGCAGTGAGAGACAGGTGAATAATTCACCCCTCCACTTT. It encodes CASSERQVNNSPLHF. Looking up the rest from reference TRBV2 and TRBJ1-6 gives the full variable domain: EPEVTQTPSHQVTQMGQEVILRCVPISNHLYFYWYRQILGQKVEFLVSFYNNEISEKSEIFDDQFSVERPDGSNFTLKIRSTKLEDSAMYFCASSERQVNNSPLHFGNGTRLTVT.

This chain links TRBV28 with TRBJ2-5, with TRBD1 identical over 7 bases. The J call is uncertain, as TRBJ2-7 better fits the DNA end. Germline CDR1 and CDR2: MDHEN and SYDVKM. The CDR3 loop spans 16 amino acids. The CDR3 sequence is CASSSLRQGGFYEQYF. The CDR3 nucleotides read TGTGCCAGCAGTTCCCTCAGACAAGGGGGCTTCTACGAGCAGTACTTC.

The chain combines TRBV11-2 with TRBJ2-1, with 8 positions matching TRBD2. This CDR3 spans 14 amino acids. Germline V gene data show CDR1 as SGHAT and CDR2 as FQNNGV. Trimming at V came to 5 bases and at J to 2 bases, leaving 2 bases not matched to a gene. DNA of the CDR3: TGTGCCAGCAGCAAGCGGGGGACCTACAATGAGCAGTTCTTC. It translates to CASSKRGTYNEQFF.

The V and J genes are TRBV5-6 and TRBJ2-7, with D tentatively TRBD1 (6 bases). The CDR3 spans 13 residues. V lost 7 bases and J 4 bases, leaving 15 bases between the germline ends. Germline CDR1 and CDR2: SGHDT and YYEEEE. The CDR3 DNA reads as TGTGCCAGCGGTGGACAGAAACTTTACGAGCAGTACTTC. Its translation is CASGGQKLYEQYF.

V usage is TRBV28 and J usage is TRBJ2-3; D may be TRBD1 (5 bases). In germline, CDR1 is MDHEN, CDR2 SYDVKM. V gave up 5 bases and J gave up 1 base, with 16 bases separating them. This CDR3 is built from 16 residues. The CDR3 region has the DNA TGTGCCAGCAGTAGCTCAGGGTTAGGGGGCACAGATACGCAGTATTTT. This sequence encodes CASSSSGLGGTDTQYF.

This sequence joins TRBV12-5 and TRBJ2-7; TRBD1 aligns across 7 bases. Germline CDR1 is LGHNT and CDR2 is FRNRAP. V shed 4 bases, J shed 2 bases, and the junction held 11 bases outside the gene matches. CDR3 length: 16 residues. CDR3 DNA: TGTGCTAGTGGTTGGGCCACGACAGGGCCGGCCTACGAGCAGTACTTC. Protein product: CASGWATTGPAYEQYF.

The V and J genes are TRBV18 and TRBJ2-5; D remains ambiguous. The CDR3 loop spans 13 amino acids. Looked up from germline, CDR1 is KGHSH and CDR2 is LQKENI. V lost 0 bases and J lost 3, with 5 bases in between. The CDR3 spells CASSPPMKETQYF. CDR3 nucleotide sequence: TGTGCCAGCTCACCACCGATGAAAGAGACCCAGTACTTC.

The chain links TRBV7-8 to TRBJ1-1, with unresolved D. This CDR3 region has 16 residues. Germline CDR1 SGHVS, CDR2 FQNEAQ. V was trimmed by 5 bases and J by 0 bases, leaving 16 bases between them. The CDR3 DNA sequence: TGTGCCAGCAGCCCTTATACCGGCTTTATGAACACTGAAGCTTTCTTT. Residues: CASSPYTGFMNTEAFF. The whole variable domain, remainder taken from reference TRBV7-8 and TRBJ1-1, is GAGVSQSPRYKVAKRGQDVALRCDPISGHVSLFWYQQALGQGPEFLTYFQNEAQLDKSGLPSDRFFAERPEGSVSTLKIQRTQQEDSAVYLCASSPYTGFMNTEAFFGQGTRLTVV.

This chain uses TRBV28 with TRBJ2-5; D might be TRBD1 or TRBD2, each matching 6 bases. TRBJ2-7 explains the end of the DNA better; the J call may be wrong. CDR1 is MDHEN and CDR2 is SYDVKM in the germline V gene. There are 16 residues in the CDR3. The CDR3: CASWRRGVLSTGEQYF. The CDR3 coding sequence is TGTGCCAGCTGGCGGAGGGGGGTTTTATCTACTGGCGAGCAGTACTTC.

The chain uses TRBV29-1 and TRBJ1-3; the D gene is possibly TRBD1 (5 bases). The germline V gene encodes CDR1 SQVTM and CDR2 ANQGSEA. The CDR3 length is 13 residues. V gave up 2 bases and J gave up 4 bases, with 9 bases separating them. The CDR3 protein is CSVERDRGNTIYF. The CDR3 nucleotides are TGCAGCGTTGAAAGGGACCGCGGAAACACCATATATTTT. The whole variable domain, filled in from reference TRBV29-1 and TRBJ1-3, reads SAVISQKPSRDICQRGTSLTIQCQVDSQVTMMFWYRQQPGQSLTLIATANQGSEATYESGFVIDKFPISRPNLTFSTLTVSNMSPEDSSIYLCSVERDRGNTIYFGEGSWLTVV.

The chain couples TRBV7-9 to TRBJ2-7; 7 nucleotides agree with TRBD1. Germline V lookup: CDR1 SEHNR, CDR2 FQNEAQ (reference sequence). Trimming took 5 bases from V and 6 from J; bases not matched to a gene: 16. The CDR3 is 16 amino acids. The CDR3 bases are TGTGCCAGCAGCCCGGGACAGTTAGACCCGATGGGCGAGCAGTACTTC. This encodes CASSPGQLDPMGEQYF.

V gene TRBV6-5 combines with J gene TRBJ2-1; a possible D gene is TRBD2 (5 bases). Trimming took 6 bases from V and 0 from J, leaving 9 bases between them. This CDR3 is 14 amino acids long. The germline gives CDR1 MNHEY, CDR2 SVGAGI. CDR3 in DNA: TGTGCCAGCAGCCCCCTAGCCTCCTACAATGAGCAGTTCTTC. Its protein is CASSPLASYNEQFF.

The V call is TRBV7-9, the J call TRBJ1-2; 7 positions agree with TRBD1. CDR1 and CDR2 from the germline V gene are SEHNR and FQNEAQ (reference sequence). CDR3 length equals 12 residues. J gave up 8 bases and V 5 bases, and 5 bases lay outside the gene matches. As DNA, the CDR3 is TGTGCCAGCAGCGTGGAAGGGGGCGGCTACACCTTC. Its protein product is CASSVEGGGYTF.

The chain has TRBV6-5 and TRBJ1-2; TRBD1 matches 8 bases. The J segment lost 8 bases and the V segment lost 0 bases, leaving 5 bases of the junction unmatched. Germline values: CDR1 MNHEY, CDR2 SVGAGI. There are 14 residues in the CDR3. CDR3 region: CASSYSGQGFGYTF. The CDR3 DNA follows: TGTGCCAGCAGTTACTCAGGACAGGGTTTCGGCTACACCTTC.